The T cell receptor (beta chain) under discussion was sequenced for a study of T cell responses to AZD1222 COVID-19 vaccine. The study, taken as a whole, reports: At baseline, just 6 or 7 AZD1222 recipients tested seropositive. Donor demographics were predominantly white British with a female majority; clonal diversity may be underestimated.

This table comes from immunoSEQ multiplex PCR, and its TCRdb copy is limited to in-frame clones, with some not included. The top ten hold roughly 3.1% of the sample, which has approximately 77,000 clones, 70% to 90% seen once. Investigators merged groups given second doses at roughly 4 or roughly 12 weeks. The germline CDR1 and CDR2 sequences are SGHDN and FVKESK. CDR3 length: 16 amino acids. Trimming took off 2 bases at V and 1 base at J, with 14 bases between the two ends. Concerning this clone itself: Its antigen remains unknown.

V and J are TRBV14 and TRBJ1-1, with a tentative D call TRBD1 (6 bases). Sequences were derived from peripheral blood, sampled 28 days after the second AZD1222 dose. This TCR came from an adult who received the AZD1222 COVID-19 vaccine. The CDR3 DNA sequence: TGTGCCAGCAGCCAACCGCTGGGACAAGGGAACACTGAAGCTTTCTTT. Translation: CASSQPLGQGNTEAFF.